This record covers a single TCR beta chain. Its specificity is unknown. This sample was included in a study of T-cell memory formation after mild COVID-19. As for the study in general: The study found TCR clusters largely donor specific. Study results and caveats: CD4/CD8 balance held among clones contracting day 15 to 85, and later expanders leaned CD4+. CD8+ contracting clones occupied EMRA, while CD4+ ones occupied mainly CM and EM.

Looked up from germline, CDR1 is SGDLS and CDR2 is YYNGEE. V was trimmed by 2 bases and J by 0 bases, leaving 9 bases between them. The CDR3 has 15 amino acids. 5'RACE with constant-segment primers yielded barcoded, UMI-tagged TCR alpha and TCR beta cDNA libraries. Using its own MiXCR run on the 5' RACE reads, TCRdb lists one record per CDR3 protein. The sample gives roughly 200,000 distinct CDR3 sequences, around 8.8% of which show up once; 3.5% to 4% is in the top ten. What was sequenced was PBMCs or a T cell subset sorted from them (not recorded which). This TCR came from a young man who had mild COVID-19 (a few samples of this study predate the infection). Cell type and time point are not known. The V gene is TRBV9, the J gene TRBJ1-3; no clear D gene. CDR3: CASSVSGISGNTIYF. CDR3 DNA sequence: TGTGCCAGCAGCGTCTCTGGGATCTCTGGAAACACCATATATTTT.